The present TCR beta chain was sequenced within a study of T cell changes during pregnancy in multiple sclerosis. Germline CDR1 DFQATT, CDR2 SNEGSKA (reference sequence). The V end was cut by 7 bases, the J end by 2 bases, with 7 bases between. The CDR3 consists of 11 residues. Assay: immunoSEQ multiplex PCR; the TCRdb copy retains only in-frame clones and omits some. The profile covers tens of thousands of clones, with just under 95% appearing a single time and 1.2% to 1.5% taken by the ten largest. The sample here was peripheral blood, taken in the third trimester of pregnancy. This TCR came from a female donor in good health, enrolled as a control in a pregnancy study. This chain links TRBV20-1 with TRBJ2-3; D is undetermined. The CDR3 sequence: CSGSHTDTQYF. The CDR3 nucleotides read TGCAGTGGCTCACACACAGATACGCAGTATTTT.